This T cell receptor beta chain appears in the sequencing data of a study of blood T cell repertoires in COVID-19. The CDR3 loop spans 18 amino acids. Per germline, CDR1 SGHVS and CDR2 FQNEAQ. Trimming shortened V by 5 bases and J by 1 base, and 22 bases separated the two germline ends. Method: immunoSEQ multiplex PCR; TCRdb's copy keeps in-frame clones and lacks some. The sample yields 200,000 to 300,000 clones, just under 90% seen once. Material: peripheral blood. The sequence was collected from a woman aged 40 to 50 with acute or convalescent COVID-19. The J gene is TRBJ2-3, the V gene TRBV7-8, with D perhaps TRBD2 (5 bases). The CDR3 nucleotides read TGTGCCAGCAGCCTAAAAATGGCGGGTCCCCCAGGCACAGATACGCAGTATTTT. Protein: CASSLKMAGPPGTDTQYF.